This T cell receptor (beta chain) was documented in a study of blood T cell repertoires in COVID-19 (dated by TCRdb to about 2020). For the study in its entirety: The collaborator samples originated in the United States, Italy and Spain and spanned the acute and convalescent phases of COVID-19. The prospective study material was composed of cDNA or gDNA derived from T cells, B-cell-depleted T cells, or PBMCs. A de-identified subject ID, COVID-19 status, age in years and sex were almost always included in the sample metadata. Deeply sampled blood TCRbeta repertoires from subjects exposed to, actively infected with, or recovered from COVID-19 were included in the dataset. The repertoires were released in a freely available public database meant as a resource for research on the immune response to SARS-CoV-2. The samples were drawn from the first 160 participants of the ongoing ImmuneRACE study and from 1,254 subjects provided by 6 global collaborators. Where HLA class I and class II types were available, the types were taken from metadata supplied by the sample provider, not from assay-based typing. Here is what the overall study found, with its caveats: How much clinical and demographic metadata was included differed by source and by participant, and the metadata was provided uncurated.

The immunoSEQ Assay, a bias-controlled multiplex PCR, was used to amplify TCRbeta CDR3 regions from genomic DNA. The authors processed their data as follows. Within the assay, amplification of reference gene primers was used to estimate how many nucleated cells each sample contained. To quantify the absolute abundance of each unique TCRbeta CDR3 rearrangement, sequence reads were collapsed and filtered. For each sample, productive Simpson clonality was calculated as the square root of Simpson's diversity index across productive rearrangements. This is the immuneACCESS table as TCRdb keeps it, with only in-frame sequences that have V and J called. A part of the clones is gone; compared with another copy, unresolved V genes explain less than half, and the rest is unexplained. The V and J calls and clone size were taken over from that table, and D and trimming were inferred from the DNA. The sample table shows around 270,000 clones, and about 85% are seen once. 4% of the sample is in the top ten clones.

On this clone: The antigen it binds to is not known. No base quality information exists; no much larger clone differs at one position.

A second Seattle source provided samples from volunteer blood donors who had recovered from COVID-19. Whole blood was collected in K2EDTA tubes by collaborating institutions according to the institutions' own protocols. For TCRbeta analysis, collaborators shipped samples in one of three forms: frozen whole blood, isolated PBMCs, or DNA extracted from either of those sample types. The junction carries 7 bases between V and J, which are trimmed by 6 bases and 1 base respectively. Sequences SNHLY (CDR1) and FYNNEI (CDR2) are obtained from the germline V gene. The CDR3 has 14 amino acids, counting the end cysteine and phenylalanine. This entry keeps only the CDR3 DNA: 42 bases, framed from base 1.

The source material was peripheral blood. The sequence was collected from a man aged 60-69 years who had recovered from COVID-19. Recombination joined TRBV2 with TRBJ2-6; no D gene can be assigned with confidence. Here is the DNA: TGTGCCAGCAGAACAATTTCTGGGGCCAACGTCCTGACTTTC. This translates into CASRTISGANVLTF.